This T cell receptor beta chain was captured by sequencing in a study of T cell repertoires in aging, cancer and after chemotherapy. Multiplex touch-down PCR with TRB-A/B primers amplified rearranged V-D-J TRB sequences. TCRdb ran MiXCR on the multiplex PCR reads and lists one entry per CDR3 protein. The sample carries approximately 1,500 distinct CDR3 sequences, about 60% recorded once. Only a few counts were recorded for this clonotype. Amplification of TCR beta used genomic DNA extracted from peripheral blood. The germline V gene has CDR1 SQVTM and CDR2 ANQGSEA. This CDR3 region has 10 residues. Trimming took 6 bases from V and 3 from J, leaving 5 bases between them.

Sequencing input: blood. The V call is TRBV29-1, the J call TRBJ2-5; D perhaps matches TRBD2 (5 bases). The sequence was collected from a human donor with a blood cancer. In DNA, the CDR3 is TGCAGCGTGGGAGAAGAGACCCAGTACTTC. It specifies CSVGEETQYF.